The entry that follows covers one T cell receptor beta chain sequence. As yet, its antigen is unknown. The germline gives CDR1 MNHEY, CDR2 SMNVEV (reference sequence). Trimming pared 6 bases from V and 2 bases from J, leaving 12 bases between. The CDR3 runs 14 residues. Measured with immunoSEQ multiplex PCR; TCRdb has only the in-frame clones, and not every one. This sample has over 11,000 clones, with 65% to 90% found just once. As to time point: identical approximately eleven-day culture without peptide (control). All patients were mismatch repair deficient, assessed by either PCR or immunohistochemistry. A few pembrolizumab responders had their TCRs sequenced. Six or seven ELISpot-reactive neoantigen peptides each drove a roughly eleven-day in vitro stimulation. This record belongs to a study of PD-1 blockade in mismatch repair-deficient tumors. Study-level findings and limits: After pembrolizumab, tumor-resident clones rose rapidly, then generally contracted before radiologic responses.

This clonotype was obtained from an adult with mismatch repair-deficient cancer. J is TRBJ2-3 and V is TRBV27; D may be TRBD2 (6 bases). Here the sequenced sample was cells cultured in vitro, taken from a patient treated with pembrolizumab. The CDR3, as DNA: TGTGCCAGCAGCCGGGACTCCCTCACAGATACGCAGTATTTT. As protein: CASSRDSLTDTQYF.